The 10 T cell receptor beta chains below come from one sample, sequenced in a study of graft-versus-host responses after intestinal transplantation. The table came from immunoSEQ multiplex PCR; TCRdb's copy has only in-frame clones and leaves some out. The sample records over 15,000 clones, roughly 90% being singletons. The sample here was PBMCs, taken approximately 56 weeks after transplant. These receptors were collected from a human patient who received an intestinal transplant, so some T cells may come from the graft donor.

CDR3 amino acids: CASSLTTGAYEQYF. The CDR3 bases are TGTGCCAGCAGCTTGACGACAGGGGCCTACGAGCAGTACTTC. The chain employs TRBV9 and TRBJ2-7; TRBD1 aligns across 8 bases. Germline assignment: CDR1 SGDLS and CDR2 YYNGEE. V lost 4 bases to trimming and J lost 2 bases; unmatched junction nucleotides: 5. The CDR3 spans 14 residues.

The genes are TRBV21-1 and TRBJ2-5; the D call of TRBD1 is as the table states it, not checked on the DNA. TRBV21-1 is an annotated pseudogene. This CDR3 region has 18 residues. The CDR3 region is CASSKAPHRGGHQETQYF. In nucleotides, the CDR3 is TGTGCCAGCAGCAAAGCCCCTCACAGGGGAGGTCACCAAGAGACCCAGTACTTC.

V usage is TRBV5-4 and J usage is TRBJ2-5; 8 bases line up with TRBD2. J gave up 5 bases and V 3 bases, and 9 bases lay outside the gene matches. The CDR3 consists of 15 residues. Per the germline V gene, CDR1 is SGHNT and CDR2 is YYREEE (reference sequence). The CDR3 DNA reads TGTGCCAGCAGCTCGGGACTAGAGATCTCGGAGACCCAGTACTTC. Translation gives CASSSGLEISETQYF.

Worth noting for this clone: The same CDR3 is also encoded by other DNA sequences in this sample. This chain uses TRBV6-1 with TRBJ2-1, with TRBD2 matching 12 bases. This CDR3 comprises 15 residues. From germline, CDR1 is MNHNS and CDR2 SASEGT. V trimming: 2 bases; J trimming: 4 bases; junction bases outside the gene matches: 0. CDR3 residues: CASSELAGGYNEQFF. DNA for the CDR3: TGTGCCAGCAGTGAACTAGCGGGAGGGTACAATGAGCAGTTCTTC.

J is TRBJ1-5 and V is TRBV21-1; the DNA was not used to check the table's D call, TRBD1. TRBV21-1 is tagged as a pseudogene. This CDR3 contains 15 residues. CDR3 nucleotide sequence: TGTGCCAGCAGCCATGGACAGCTCAGCAATCAGCCCCAGCATTTT. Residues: CASSHGQLSNQPQHF.

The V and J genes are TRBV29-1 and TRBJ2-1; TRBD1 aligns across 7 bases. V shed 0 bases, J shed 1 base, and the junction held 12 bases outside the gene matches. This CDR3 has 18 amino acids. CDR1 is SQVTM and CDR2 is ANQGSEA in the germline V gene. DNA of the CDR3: TGCAGCGTTGAAGATCTCAGTGCAGAGACAGGGTCCTACAATGAGCAGTTCTTC. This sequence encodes CSVEDLSAETGSYNEQFF.

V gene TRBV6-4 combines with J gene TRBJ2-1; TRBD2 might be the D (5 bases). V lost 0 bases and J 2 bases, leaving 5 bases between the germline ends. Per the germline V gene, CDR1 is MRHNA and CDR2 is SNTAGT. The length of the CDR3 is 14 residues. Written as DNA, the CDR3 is TGTGCCAGCAGTGACTCTAGCGCCTACAATGAGCAGTTCTTC. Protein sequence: CASSDSSAYNEQFF.

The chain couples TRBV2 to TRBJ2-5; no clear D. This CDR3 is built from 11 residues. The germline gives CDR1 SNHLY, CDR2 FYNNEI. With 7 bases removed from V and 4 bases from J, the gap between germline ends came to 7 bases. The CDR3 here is CASKVGETQYF. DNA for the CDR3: TGTGCCAGCAAAGTCGGAGAGACCCAGTACTTC.

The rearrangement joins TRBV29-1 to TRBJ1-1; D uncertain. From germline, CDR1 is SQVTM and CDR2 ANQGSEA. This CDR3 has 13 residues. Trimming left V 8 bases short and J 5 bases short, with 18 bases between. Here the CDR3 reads CSPPGTQVTEAFF. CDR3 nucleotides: TGCAGCCCCCCCGGCACGCAGGTAACTGAAGCTTTCTTT.

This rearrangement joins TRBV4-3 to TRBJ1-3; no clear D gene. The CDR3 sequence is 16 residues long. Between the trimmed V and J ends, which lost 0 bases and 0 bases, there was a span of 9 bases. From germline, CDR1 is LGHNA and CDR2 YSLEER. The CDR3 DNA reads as TGCGCCAGCAGCCAAGATAGTACAAGCTCTGGAAACACCATATATTTT. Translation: CASSQDSTSSGNTIYF.